The clone carrying this T cell receptor beta chain was seen only a few times. This sample is part of a study of blood T cell repertoires in COVID-19. Study-level information: Samples taken during acute and convalescent COVID-19 were collected in the United States, Italy and Spain. PBMCs, B-cell-depleted T cells, or T cells were the source of the cDNA or gDNA that made up the material.

The CDR3 spans 15 residues. Germline trimming cut 5 bases from V and 2 bases from J; bases unmatched to any gene: 3. CDR1 is MNHEY, CDR2 SVGAGI, per germline. The study assigned cohorts using participant-reported clinical history. The repertoire was sequenced with immunoSEQ multiplex PCR; TCRdb's copy has only in-frame clones and lacks some. The profile covers 400,000 to 450,000 clones, with roughly 87% appearing a single time and approximately 0.55% taken by the ten largest. V usage is TRBV6-5 and J usage is TRBJ2-1; 10 bases agree with TRBD2. This receptor was identified in a man between 18 and 35 years old who had recovered from COVID-19. Sequencing was carried out using PBMCs or T cells enriched from blood (not recorded which). CDR3 bases: TGTGCCAGCAGTCCCGGGACTAGCGCCTACAATGAGCAGTTCTTC. It encodes CASSPGTSAYNEQFF.